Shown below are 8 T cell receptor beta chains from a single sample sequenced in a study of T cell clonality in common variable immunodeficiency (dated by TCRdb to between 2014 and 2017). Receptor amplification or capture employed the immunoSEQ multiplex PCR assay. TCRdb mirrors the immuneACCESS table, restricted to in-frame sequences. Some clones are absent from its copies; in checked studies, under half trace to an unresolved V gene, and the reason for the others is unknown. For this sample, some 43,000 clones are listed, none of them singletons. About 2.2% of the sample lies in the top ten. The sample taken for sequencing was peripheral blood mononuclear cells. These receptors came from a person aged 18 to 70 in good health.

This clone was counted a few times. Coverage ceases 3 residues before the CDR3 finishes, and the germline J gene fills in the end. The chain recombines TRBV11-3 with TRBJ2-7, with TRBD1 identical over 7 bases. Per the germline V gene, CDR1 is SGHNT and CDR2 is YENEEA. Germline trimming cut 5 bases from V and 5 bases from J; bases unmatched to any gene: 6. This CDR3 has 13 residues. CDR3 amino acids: CASSAGTADEQYF. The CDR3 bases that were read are TGTGCCAGCAGCGCAGGGACAGCTGACGAG.

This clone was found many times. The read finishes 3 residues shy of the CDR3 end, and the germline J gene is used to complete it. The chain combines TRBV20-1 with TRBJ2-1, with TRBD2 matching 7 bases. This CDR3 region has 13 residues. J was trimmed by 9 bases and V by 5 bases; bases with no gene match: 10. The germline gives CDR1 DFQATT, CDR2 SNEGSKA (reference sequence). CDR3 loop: CSAAPASGGEQFF. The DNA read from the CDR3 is TGCAGTGCTGCCCCTGCTAGCGGAGGTGAG.

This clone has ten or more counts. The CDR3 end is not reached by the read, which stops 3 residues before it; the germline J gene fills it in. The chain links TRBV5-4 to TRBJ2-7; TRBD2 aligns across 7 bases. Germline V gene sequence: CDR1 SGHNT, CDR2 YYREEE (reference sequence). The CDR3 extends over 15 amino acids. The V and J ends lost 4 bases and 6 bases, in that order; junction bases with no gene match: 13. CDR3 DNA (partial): TGTGCCAGCAGCCGGGGGGTCGCGGGCGTCCTCGAG. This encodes CASSRGVAGVLE. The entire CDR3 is CASSRGVAGVLEQYF.

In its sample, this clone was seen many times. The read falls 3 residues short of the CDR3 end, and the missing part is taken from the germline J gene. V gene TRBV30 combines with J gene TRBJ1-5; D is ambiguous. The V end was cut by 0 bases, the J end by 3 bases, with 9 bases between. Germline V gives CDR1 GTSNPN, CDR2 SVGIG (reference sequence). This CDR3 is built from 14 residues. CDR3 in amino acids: CAWSVSFPNQPQHF. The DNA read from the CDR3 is TGTGCCTGGAGTGTATCGTTCCCCAATCAGCCC.

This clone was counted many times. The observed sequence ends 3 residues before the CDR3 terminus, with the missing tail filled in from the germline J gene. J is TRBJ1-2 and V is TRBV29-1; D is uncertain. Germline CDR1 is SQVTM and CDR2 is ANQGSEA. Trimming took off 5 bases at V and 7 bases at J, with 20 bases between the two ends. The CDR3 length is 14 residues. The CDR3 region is CSVIDGGTYGGYTF. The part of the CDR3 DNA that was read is TGCAGCGTTATCGATGGCGGCACCTACGGTGGC.

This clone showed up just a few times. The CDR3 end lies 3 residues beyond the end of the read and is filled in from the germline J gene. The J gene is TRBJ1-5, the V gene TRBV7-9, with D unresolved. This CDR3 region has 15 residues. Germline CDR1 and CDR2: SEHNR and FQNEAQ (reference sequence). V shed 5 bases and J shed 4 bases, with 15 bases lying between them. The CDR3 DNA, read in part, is TGTGCCAGCAGCCCCGGGGAGGTTGGGAATCAGCCC. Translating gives CASSPGEVGNQP. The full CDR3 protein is CASSPGEVGNQPQHF.

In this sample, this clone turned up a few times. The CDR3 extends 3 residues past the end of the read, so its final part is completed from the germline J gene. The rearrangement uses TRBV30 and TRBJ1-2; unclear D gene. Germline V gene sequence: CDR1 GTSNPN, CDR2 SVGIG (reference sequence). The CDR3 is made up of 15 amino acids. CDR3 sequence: CAWSVLWLDYNDYTF. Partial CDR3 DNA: TGTGCCTGGAGTGTACTATGGCTAGACTACAATGAC.

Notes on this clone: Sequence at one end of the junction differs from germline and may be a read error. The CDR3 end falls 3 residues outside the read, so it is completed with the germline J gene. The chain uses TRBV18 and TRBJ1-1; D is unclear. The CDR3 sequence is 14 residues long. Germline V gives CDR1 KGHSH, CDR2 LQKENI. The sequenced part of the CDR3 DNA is TGTGCCGGCTCACCGGTAGAATCGAACACTGAA. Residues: CAGSPVESNTE. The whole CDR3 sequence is CAGSPVESNTEAFF.